What follows are 2 T cell receptor beta chains derived from one specimen sequenced in a study of Ad26.COV2.S vaccination and SARS-CoV-2 variants. Treatment here: some 19 received Ad26.COV2.S at low or high dose, single or two shots; roughly five received placebo; per-sample allocation not given. After the first vaccine or placebo injection, samples were drawn on day 63. Assay used: immunoSEQ multiplex PCR; TCRdb lists only in-frame clones, some missing. Of fewer than 800,000 clones listed, roughly 90% are singletons. The starting material was peripheral blood, obtained in a trial of Ad26.COV2.S vaccine versus placebo. The receptor source for this set is a person between 18 and 59 years old who received the Ad26.COV2.S COVID-19 vaccine or a placebo.

This chain connects TRBV5-1 to TRBJ2-3; TRBD1 agrees at 9 bases. CDR1 is SGHRS and CDR2 is YFSETQ in the germline V gene. The CDR3 is 15 amino acids. The V and J ends lost 7 bases and 3 bases, in that order; junction bases with no gene match: 9. CDR3 DNA sequence: TGCGCCAGCTCCCGAGGGACAGGGAAGACAGATACGCAGTATTTT. As protein: CASSRGTGKTDTQYF.

The chain uses TRBV6-5 and TRBJ1-5, with D perhaps matching TRBD1 (5 bases). This CDR3 has 13 amino acids. Trimming took off 3 bases at V and 6 bases at J, with 9 bases between the two ends. CDR1 and CDR2 (germline): MNHEY, SVGAGI. CDR3 nucleotides: TGTGCCAGCAGTTATGGGACGGGTCAGCCCCAGCATTTT. Translation gives CASSYGTGQPQHF.